The T cell receptor (beta chain) under discussion was sequenced for a study of CD8+ T cells in alopecia areata. Noted treatment: oral pan-JAK inhibitor, 5-10 mg twice daily. As part of sample collection, lesional scalp punch biopsies and peripheral blood were taken from alopecia areata patients. This clone has just one count. Its specificity is unknown. cDNA serving as the sequencing template came from extracted, reverse transcribed RNA. Sequenced by immunoSEQ multiplex PCR; TCRdb stores in-frame clones only, minus some. Of some 180,000 clones listed, 53% were seen once; the top ten hold roughly a tenth. There are 13 residues in the CDR3. Trimming shortened V by 0 bases and J by 9 bases, and 10 bases separated the two germline ends. The germline CDR1 and CDR2 sequences are SGHRS and YFSETQ. Study findings and constraints: It was less clear whether patients shared TCRs than it was in mice, possibly because of HLA. The link between baseline CD8+ expansion and response remains uncertain with one nonresponder. Especially in alopecia totalis/universalis, lesional scalp showed greater clonality than normal scalp did.

This receptor was obtained from a human donor with alopecia areata. The specimen comprised CD8+ T cells sorted from blood, sampled at week 24, from a patient treated with tofacitinib. The chain links TRBV5-1 to TRBJ2-1, with a possible D match to TRBD2 (5 bases). CDR3 bases: TGCGCCAGCAGCTTGGATTGGGCGGGTGAGCAGTTCTTC. Its protein product is CASSLDWAGEQFF.